Each of the 32 T cell receptor beta chains below was sequenced from the same sample in a study of Tregs in tolerant kidney transplant recipients. Method: immunoSEQ multiplex PCR; TCRdb's copy keeps in-frame clones and lacks some. The table records about 73,000 clones, approximately 89% of them present only once. Sequenced here: Tregs from blood, sampled before the transplant. The receptors originated from a human donor who received a combined kidney and bone marrow transplant.

V and J are TRBV15 and TRBJ2-5, with D hard to call. V lost 0 bases and J 5 bases, leaving 7 bases between the germline ends. Germline CDR1 LNHNV, CDR2 YYDKDF (reference sequence). This CDR3 contains 13 residues. The DNA for the CDR3 is TGTGCCACCAGCAGAGACAAGAGGGAGACCCAGTACTTC. Translated: CATSRDKRETQYF.

CDR3 in amino acids: CASSLNREPRNEQFF. The CDR3 coding sequence is TGTGCCAGCAGCCTGAACCGGGAGCCTCGTAATGAGCAGTTCTTC. The V call is TRBV5-4, the J call TRBJ2-1; a weak D match, TRBD2 (6 bases). Trimming shortened V by 4 bases and J by 7 bases, and 18 bases separated the two germline ends. Per germline, CDR1 SGHNT and CDR2 YYREEE (reference sequence). The length of the CDR3 is 15 residues.

This clone appeared once. The J gene is TRBJ1-1, the V gene TRBV18, with D possibly being TRBD1 (5 bases). The CDR3 has 12 residues. Germline CDR1 and CDR2: KGHSH and LQKENI. Trimming took 3 bases from V and 6 from J, leaving 8 bases between them. The CDR3 sequence: CASSPMGAEAFF. The CDR3 DNA is TGTGCCAGCTCACCGATGGGGGCTGAAGCTTTCTTT. The variable domain in full, completed from reference TRBV18 and TRBJ1-1, reads NAGVMQNPRHLVRRRGQEARLRCSPMKGHSHVYWYRQLPEEGLKFMVYLQKENIIDESGMPKERFSAEFPKEGPSILRIQQVVRGDSAAYFCASSPMGAEAFFGQGTRLTVV.

J is TRBJ2-5 and V is TRBV5-1; the match to TRBD2 covers 10 bases. CDR3 length: 17 residues. The germline V gene has CDR1 SGHRS and CDR2 YFSETQ. The V segment lost 4 bases and the J segment 5 bases; nucleotides outside the gene matches: 14. The CDR3 sequence is CASSPGGSGRRRETQYF. CDR3 sequence (DNA): TGCGCCAGCAGCCCGGGAGGTAGCGGGAGGAGGAGGGAGACCCAGTACTTC.

The chain uses TRBV6-5 and TRBJ2-2; 10 nucleotides align to TRBD2. This CDR3 has 15 residues. The trim removed 7 bases at V and 2 bases at J, leaving 4 bases unmatched. Per the germline V gene, CDR1 is MNHEY and CDR2 is SVGAGI. The CDR3 is CASTRTSGNTGELFF. The DNA of the CDR3 is TGTGCCAGCACCCGGACTAGCGGTAACACCGGGGAGCTGTTTTTT.

This clone was seen only once. The V gene is TRBV27, the J gene TRBJ2-3; D not resolved. Deletions cut 5 bases from V and 7 bases from J, with 13 bases between. Looked up from germline, CDR1 is MNHEY and CDR2 is SMNVEV (reference sequence). This CDR3 has 13 amino acids. CDR3: CASSPPGFYTQYF. The CDR3 DNA is TGTGCCAGCAGTCCGCCTGGTTTCTATACGCAGTATTTT.

V gene TRBV19 combines with J gene TRBJ2-3, with D unresolved. V shed 1 base and J shed 1 base, with 9 bases lying between them. Germline CDR1 LNHDA, CDR2 SQIVND (reference sequence). The CDR3 is made up of 15 amino acids. CDR3 bases: TGTGCCAGTAGTATAGCGCGCGGAGGCACAGATACGCAGTATTTT. The encoded protein is CASSIARGGTDTQYF.

The genes are TRBV19 and TRBJ2-5; D is possibly TRBD1 (6 bases). The CDR3 spans 15 residues. V lost 7 bases to trimming and J lost 4 bases, with 19 bases between them. Germline-derived CDR1 and CDR2 are LNHDA and SQIVND (reference sequence). Written as DNA, the CDR3 is TGTGCCAGTAAATTCCGGGACACGGGACCAGAGACCCAGTACTTC. It is translated as CASKFRDTGPETQYF. The variable domain in full, with the rest retrieved from reference TRBV19 and TRBJ2-5, is DGGITQSPKYLFRKEGQNVTLSCEQNLNHDAMYWYRQDPGQGLRLIYYSQIVNDFQKGDIAEGYSVSREKKESFPLTVTSAQKNPTAFYLCASKFRDTGPETQYFGPGTRLLVL.

J is TRBJ2-2 and V is TRBV18, with TRBD2 matching 7 bases. Germline CDR1 and CDR2: KGHSH and LQKENI. This CDR3 has 17 residues. V shed 4 bases and J 0 bases; nucleotides not matched to a gene: 8. CDR3 region: CASSRGLGISNTGELFF. As DNA, the CDR3 is TGTGCCAGCTCACGTGGACTAGGCATCTCGAACACCGGGGAGCTGTTTTTT.

This clone was counted once. The junction departs from the called germline gene at one end, perhaps through a read error. Other DNA sequences in the sample encode the same CDR3. This chain uses TRBV27 with TRBJ2-6; 7 positions match TRBD1. Per germline, CDR1 MNHEY and CDR2 SMNVEV (reference sequence). The CDR3 loop spans 18 amino acids. The CDR3 DNA is TGTGCTAGCAGTCCCGGACAGGTTAGGGTCTCTGGGGCCAACGTCCTGACTTTC. Its translation is CASSPGQVRVSGANVLTF.

This chain joins TRBV6-4 and TRBJ1-1, with D hard to call. Looked up from germline, CDR1 is MRHNA and CDR2 is SNTAGT. This CDR3 has 13 amino acids. Trimming stripped 5 bases from V and 4 bases from J, with 11 bases between. As DNA, the CDR3 is TGTGCCAGCAGTCGGGCCTTGGGCACTGAAGCTTTCTTT. This gives the protein CASSRALGTEAFF.

The chain has TRBV29-1 and TRBJ2-3; D unresolved. Trimming left V 7 bases short and J 3 bases short, with 14 bases between. This CDR3 has 13 amino acids. CDR1 is SQVTM and CDR2 is ANQGSEA in the germline V gene. CDR3 loop: CSAPDLRTDTQYF. The CDR3 nucleotides are TGCAGCGCGCCGGACCTGCGGACAGATACGCAGTATTTT.

This chain links TRBV19 with TRBJ2-1, with 12 nucleotides matching TRBD2. Germline V gene sequence: CDR1 LNHDA, CDR2 SQIVND (reference sequence). The CDR3 consists of 14 residues. J gave up 8 bases and V 3 bases, and 2 bases lay outside the gene matches. The CDR3 here is CASSMTSGSYEQFF. DNA for the CDR3: TGTGCCAGTAGTATGACTAGCGGGAGCTATGAGCAGTTCTTC.

This rearrangement joins TRBV21-1 to TRBJ2-7; no check of the table's D call, TRBD1, against the DNA was made. TRBV21-1 is termed a pseudogene. The CDR3 runs to 14 residues. The CDR3 spells CARDRDRARYEQYF. The CDR3 coding sequence is TGTGCCAGGGACCGGGACAGGGCGAGGTACGAGCAGTACTTC.

The chain links TRBV30 to TRBJ2-7; 10 bases agree with TRBD1. CDR3 length: 17 residues. V was pared by 0 bases and J by 2 bases, with 10 bases of the junction left unmatched. The germline V gene encodes CDR1 GTSNPN and CDR2 SVGIG (reference sequence). For the CDR3, the DNA is TGTGCCTGGAGTGTGACAGGGGGCTCAGGAAGAGCCTACGAGCAGTACTTC. Translated: CAWSVTGGSGRAYEQYF.

The V and J genes are TRBV5-5 and TRBJ2-2; 7 nucleotides align to TRBD1. V dropped 5 bases and J dropped 6; count of bases not matched to a gene: 7. The CDR3 has 14 amino acids. CDR1 SGHKS and CDR2 YYEKEE come from the germline V gene (reference sequence). As DNA, the CDR3 is TGTGCCAGCAGACACTTACAGGGGTCCGGGGAGCTGTTTTTT. Encoded protein: CASRHLQGSGELFF. The full variable domain, in which reference TRBV5-5 and TRBJ2-2 provide the parts outside the CDR3, is DAGVTQSPTHLIKTRGQQVTLRCSPISGHKSVSWYQQVLGQGPQFIFQYYEKEERGRGNFPDRFSARQFPNYSSELNVNALLLGDSALYLCASRHLQGSGELFFGEGSRLTVL.

This sequence joins TRBV19 and TRBJ2-1; 8 bases fit TRBD2. Germline V lookup: CDR1 LNHDA, CDR2 SQIVND (reference sequence). V lost 7 bases to trimming and J lost 3 bases; unmatched junction nucleotides: 14. The CDR3 length is 17 residues. CDR3 DNA: TGTGCCAGTAAATTGAGCGGGAGACCGCTTTTCTACAATGAGCAGTTCTTC. It is translated as CASKLSGRPLFYNEQFF.

The rearrangement uses TRBV4-2 and TRBJ2-1; TRBD2 matches at 13 bases. This CDR3 region has 17 residues. Germline CDR1 and CDR2: LGHNA and YNFKEQ. The ends lost 1 base at V and 6 bases at J; junction bases unmatched: 6. CDR3 amino acids: CASSQGSTSGRPNEQFF. CDR3 coding DNA: TGTGCCAGCAGCCAAGGATCGACTAGCGGGAGGCCCAATGAGCAGTTCTTC.

This clone appeared once. The chain joins TRBV19 to TRBJ1-5, with TRBD1 as a possible D gene (5 bases). V was trimmed by 5 bases and J by 7 bases, leaving 12 bases between them. The length of the CDR3 is 13 residues. Germline CDR1 LNHDA, CDR2 SQIVND (reference sequence). The CDR3 DNA reads TGTGCCAGTAGTGAGCAGGGCGGACAGCCCCAGCATTTT. Its protein product is CASSEQGGQPQHF.

This chain uses TRBV7-9 with TRBJ2-7; D not certain. Germline CDR1 is SEHNR and CDR2 is FQNEAQ (reference sequence). The CDR3 runs to 12 residues. Trimming left V 8 bases short and J 5 bases short, with 13 bases between. The CDR3 loop reads CASRPQDNEQYF. In DNA form, the CDR3 reads TGTGCCAGCCGACCCCAGGATAACGAGCAGTACTTC.

The chain uses TRBV29-1 and TRBJ1-4; tentatively, D is TRBD1 (5 bases). In germline, CDR1 is SQVTM, CDR2 ANQGSEA. The germline V and J ends were trimmed by 4 bases and 8 bases, with 8 bases remaining between them. The length of the CDR3 is 11 residues. The CDR3 sequence is CSVGRDEKLFF. The CDR3 nucleotides read TGCAGCGTTGGGAGGGACGAAAAACTGTTTTTT. Together with reference TRBV29-1 and TRBJ1-4, the CDR3 gives the full variable domain: SAVISQKPSRDICQRGTSLTIQCQVDSQVTMMFWYRQQPGQSLTLIATANQGSEATYESGFVIDKFPISRPNLTFSTLTVSNMSPEDSSIYLCSVGRDEKLFFGSGTQLSVL.

V gene TRBV5-1 combines with J gene TRBJ2-7; a weak D match, TRBD1 (5 bases). The germline V gene has CDR1 SGHRS and CDR2 YFSETQ. This CDR3 contains 15 residues. Trimming stripped 4 bases from V and 0 bases from J, with 14 bases between. CDR3 in DNA: TGCGCCAGCAGCCTTGGTACAGGCAGCTCCTACGAGCAGTACTTC. Amino acids: CASSLGTGSSYEQYF.

With respect to this clone: The same CDR3 can be traced to other DNA sequences in this sample. The rearrangement links TRBV5-1 to TRBJ2-7; tentatively, D is TRBD1 (6 bases). Germline values: CDR1 SGHRS, CDR2 YFSETQ. V lost 6 bases to trimming and J lost 2 bases, with 12 bases between them. The CDR3 runs to 13 residues. CDR3 nucleotide sequence: TGCGCCAGCACTGGGACACCAACCTACGAGCAGTACTTC. Translation gives CASTGTPTYEQYF.

J is TRBJ1-5 and V is TRBV4-2, with TRBD1 matching over 7 bases. V was pared by 2 bases and J by 6 bases, with 1 base of the junction left unmatched. The CDR3 totals 13 residues. Germline V gene data show CDR1 as LGHNA and CDR2 as YNFKEQ. The CDR3 coding sequence is TGTGCCAGCAGCCAAACAGGGGCTCAGCCCCAGCATTTT. This codes for CASSQTGAQPQHF.

The chain uses TRBV18 and TRBJ2-1; no definite D call. Germline V gene data show CDR1 as KGHSH and CDR2 as LQKENI. With 3 bases removed from V and 4 bases from J, the gap between germline ends came to 4 bases. The CDR3 runs to 12 residues. CDR3 nucleotide sequence: TGTGCCAGCTCACCGGGGTACAATGAGCAGTTCTTC. Residues: CASSPGYNEQFF.

The V and J genes are TRBV28 and TRBJ2-1; 9 bases map to TRBD2. The germline gives CDR1 MDHEN, CDR2 SYDVKM. V lost 3 bases to trimming and J lost 2 bases; unmatched junction nucleotides: 2. CDR3 size: 15 residues. The CDR3 sequence is CASSLAGGTYNEQFF. The CDR3 DNA is TGTGCCAGCAGTTTGGCGGGAGGGACCTACAATGAGCAGTTCTTC. The complete variable domain, with remaining parts taken from reference TRBV28 and TRBJ2-1, reads DVKVTQSSRYLVKRTGEKVFLECVQDMDHENMFWYRQDPGLGLRLIYFSYDVKMKEKGDIPEGYSVSREKKERFSLILESASTNQTSMYLCASSLAGGTYNEQFFGPGTRLTVL.

V and J are TRBV11-2 and TRBJ1-2; D is unclear. This CDR3 contains 13 residues. The V end lost 7 bases, the J end lost 2 bases, and 11 bases lay between the germline ends. CDR1 and CDR2 (germline): SGHAT, FQNNGV. The chain's CDR3 is CASTPSRNYGYTF. The CDR3 nucleotides are TGTGCCAGCACCCCGTCCAGAAACTATGGCTACACCTTC.

The rearrangement uses TRBV9 and TRBJ1-1; maybe TRBD1 (6 bases). V lost 0 bases, J lost 4 bases, and 7 bases lay in between. Germline V lookup: CDR1 SGDLS, CDR2 YYNGEE. This CDR3 region has 13 residues. The DNA of the CDR3 is TGTGCCAGCAGCGTAGAGGGGGGCACTGAAGCTTTCTTT. Translated, it gives CASSVEGGTEAFF.

Of note for this clone: Other DNA sequences within the sample encode an identical CDR3. The chain combines TRBV20-1 with TRBJ2-5, with a tentative D call TRBD2 (5 bases). The end of the DNA is better explained by TRBJ2-7, so the J call may be wrong. The CDR3 has 10 amino acids. The germline gives CDR1 DFQATT, CDR2 SNEGSKA (reference sequence). CDR3 in DNA: TGCAGTGCGACTACCTACGAGCAGTACTTC. Residues: CSATTYEQYF.

The chain recombines TRBV9 with TRBJ2-5; tentative D call: TRBD1 (6 bases). The J call may be incorrect, as the DNA end agrees better with TRBJ2-7. The CDR3 runs 17 residues. Germline V gives CDR1 SGDLS, CDR2 YYNGEE. CDR3 nucleotide sequence: TGTGCCAGCAGCGCGTACTCTACAGGGCTTTACACCTACGAGCAGTACTTC. It codes for CASSAYSTGLYTYEQYF.

The chain has TRBV7-2 and TRBJ2-7; D is unclear. Germline lookup yields CDR1 SGHTA and CDR2 FQGNSA. Between the trimmed V and J ends, which lost 2 bases and 5 bases, there was a span of 4 bases. CDR3 length: 11 amino acids. CDR3 DNA sequence: TGTGCCAGCAGCTTAAGTAACGAGCAGTACTTC. This sequence encodes CASSLSNEQYF.

Only a few counts were recorded for this clone. The CDR3: CASIDRTSGIHEQYF. CDR3 in DNA: TGTGCCAGCATCGATCGGACTAGCGGTATTCACGAGCAGTACTTC. The J gene is TRBJ2-7, the V gene TRBV5-8, with 10 bases aligning to TRBD2. The CDR3 has 15 amino acids. J gave up 5 bases and V 6 bases, and 11 bases lay outside the gene matches. Germline V lookup: CDR1 SGHTS, CDR2 YDEGEE.